Listed below are T cell receptor beta chains from one sample, sequenced in a study of neoadjuvant anti-PD-1 for oral cavity cancer. This table comes from immunoSEQ multiplex PCR, and its TCRdb copy is limited to in-frame clones, with some not included. The sample contains more than 12,000 clones, roughly 70% of which appear only once. The sequenced sample was PBMCs, obtained after nivolumab (anti-PD-1) treatment. All receptors come from a person aged 35 to 85 with oral cavity squamous cell carcinoma. CDR3s include the opening cysteine and the closing phenylalanine or tryptophan. The D gene is left open where the match is weak. A clone size is listed for some rows: how often the clone was seen (once, few, many), or a class if it is expanded.

TRBV19	TRBJ2-2	NA	NA	TGTGCCAGTAGTATTAGGCAAAGGGGCGCTGGGAACACCGGGGAGCTGTTTTTT	CASSIRQRGAGNTGELFF
TRBV6-1	TRBJ2-3	NA	NA	TGTGCCAGCAGTGAAGCGGGAGGAAGCACAGATACGCAGTATTTT	CASSEAGGSTDTQYF
TRBV5-1	TRBJ2-7	NA	NA	TGCGCCAGCAGCTTGCCCCGGGACGGGGGAGACGAGCAGTACTTC	CASSLPRDGGDEQYF
TRBV5-6	TRBJ1-5	TRBD1	few	TGTGCCAGCAGCTCCGCTCAGACAGGGTTTCAGCCCCAGCATTTT	CASSSAQTGFQPQHF
TRBV2	TRBJ2-7	NA	NA	TGTGCCAGCAGTGATGCATTATACGAGCAGTACTTC	CASSDALYEQYF
TRBV7-9	TRBJ1-1	NA	once	TGTGCCAGCAGCTTCCCCCTGGGACACCCGAACACTGAAGCTTTCTTT	CASSFPLGHPNTEAFF
TRBV27	TRBJ2-7	TRBD1	NA	TGTGCCAGCAGTCTAGATTGGACAGGGGGCTACGAGCAGTACTTC	CASSLDWTGGYEQYF
TRBV5-3	TRBJ2-7	TRBD2	NA	TGTGCCAGATGTAAAGGGAGGGAGGGTTGGACCTACGAGCAGTACTTC	CARCKGREGWTYEQYF
TRBV30	TRBJ1-2	NA	NA	TGTGCCTGGAGTGTACAAGGGAGCCCCTATGGCTACACCTTC	CAWSVQGSPYGYTF
TRBV19	TRBJ2-2	NA	NA	TGTGCCAGTAGTTCCCTGTCCTCCGGGGAGCTGTTTTTT	CASSSLSSGELFF
TRBV18	TRBJ2-7	NA	NA	TGTGCCAGCTCACCTCAGGGTTCCTACGAGCAGTACTTC	CASSPQGSYEQYF
TRBV7-2	TRBJ2-5	NA	once	TGTGCCAGCAGCTTAGCGGCGGGTGGGGAGACCCAGTACTTC	CASSLAAGGETQYF
TRBV5-1	TRBJ1-1	NA	NA	TGCGCCAGCAGCTTGGTGGGGGATCCTTCTTTGGGGACTGAAGCTTTCTTT	CASSLVGDPSLGTEAFF
TRBV19	TRBJ2-7	TRBD2	NA	TGTGCCAGTAGGCGGCTAGCGGGAGCCTACGAGCAGTACTTC	CASRRLAGAYEQYF
TRBV10-3	TRBJ2-7	TRBD1	NA	TGTGCCATCAAGAAGGGGACAGGGGAATACGAGCAGTACTTC	CAIKKGTGEYEQYF
TRBV5-4	TRBJ2-5	TRBD1	NA	TGTGCCAGCAGCTTCGGACAGGGCCAGGTGGAGACCCAGTACTTC	CASSFGQGQVETQYF
TRBV9	TRBJ2-2	TRBD2	NA	TGTGCCAGCAGCGTAGGTGGAGCGGGAGTATCTGGGGAGCTGTTTTTT	CASSVGGAGVSGELFF
TRBV11-2	TRBJ2-5	NA	once	TGTGCCAGCAGTCCAGGACCGGCGCAAGAGACCCAGTACTTC	CASSPGPAQETQYF